The 30 T cell receptor beta chains reported below all come from one sample, sequenced in a study of blood T cell repertoires in COVID-19. Libraries were prepared by immunoSEQ multiplex PCR; TCRdb keeps only in-frame clonotypes and omits some of them. Here the sample spans 85,000 or so clones, 75% to 90% being singletons. Material: peripheral blood. The receptors originated from a middle-aged man with active or convalescent COVID-19.

V is TRBV7-2 and J is TRBJ2-1; 11 nucleotides align to TRBD2. Germline loops: CDR1 SGHTA, CDR2 FQGNSA. The CDR3 is made up of 15 amino acids. Trimming cost V 1 base and J 5 bases; bases outside gene matches: 1. In DNA, the CDR3 is TGTGCCAGCAGCTTAGAGGGACTAGCGGACAATGAGCAGTTCTTC. This translates into CASSLEGLADNEQFF.

The chain joins TRBV4-3 to TRBJ2-3; D gene uncertain. The germline V gene has CDR1 LGHNA and CDR2 YSLEER. The CDR3 runs 15 residues. Trimming pared 0 bases from V and 2 bases from J, leaving 9 bases between. The CDR3 protein is CASSQEIFPTDTQYF. The CDR3, as DNA: TGCGCCAGCAGCCAAGAAATATTTCCCACAGATACGCAGTATTTT.

About this clone: The junction departs from the called germline gene at one end, perhaps through a read error. V usage is TRBV2 and J usage is TRBJ1-1; perhaps TRBD1 as D (6 bases). CDR1 SNHLY and CDR2 FYNNEI come from the germline V gene. This CDR3 is 13 amino acids long. Written as DNA, the CDR3 is TGTGCCGGCAGGGACACCATGAACACTGAAGCTTTCTTT. This translates into CAGRDTMNTEAFF. The full variable domain, in which reference TRBV2 and TRBJ1-1 provide the parts outside the CDR3, is EPEVTQTPSHQVTQMGQEVILRCVPISNHLYFYWYRQILGQKVEFLVSFYNNEISEKSEIFDDQFSVERPDGSNFTLKIRSTKLEDSAMYFCAGRDTMNTEAFFGQGTRLTVV.

This clone was recorded only once. The V and J genes are TRBV28 and TRBJ2-5, with 9 positions matching TRBD1. The germline V gene encodes CDR1 MDHEN and CDR2 SYDVKM. After removal of 8 bases from V and 1 base from J, the junction contained 2 bases not matched to a gene. This CDR3 spans 13 amino acids. This chain's CDR3 is CASRDRVQETQYF. CDR3 sequence (DNA): TGTGCCAGCCGGGACAGGGTCCAAGAGACCCAGTACTTC. The whole variable domain, remainder taken from reference TRBV28 and TRBJ2-5, is DVKVTQSSRYLVKRTGEKVFLECVQDMDHENMFWYRQDPGLGLRLIYFSYDVKMKEKGDIPEGYSVSREKKERFSLILESASTNQTSMYLCASRDRVQETQYFGPGTRLLVL.

The gene calls are TRBV21-1 and TRBJ1-6; TRBD1, the table's D call, was not compared with the DNA. TRBV21-1 is deemed a pseudogene. This CDR3 is 14 amino acids long. In nucleotides, the CDR3 is TGTGCCAGCAGCCTGACAGGGTCGAATTCACCCCTCCACTTT. It codes for CASSLTGSNSPLHF.

CDR3 protein: CASSQVVSGTEQYF. CDR3 DNA: TGTGCCAGCAGCCAAGTGGTTAGCGGGACCGAGCAGTACTTC. The chain carries TRBV3-1 (or the pseudogene TRBV3-2) and TRBJ2-7, with TRBD2 matching 8 bases. CDR1 is LGHDT, CDR2 YNNKEL, per germline (reference sequence). Unmatched junction bases numbered 5, after V lost 1 base and J lost 6 bases. The CDR3 loop spans 14 amino acids.

The chain is built from TRBV11-2 and TRBJ2-3, with D unresolved. The V end lost 1 base, the J end lost 0 bases, and 17 bases lay between the germline ends. CDR1 and CDR2 (germline): SGHAT, FQNNGV. The length of the CDR3 is 18 residues. The CDR3 reads CASSLAQPSGPSTDTQYF. The CDR3 DNA follows: TGTGCCAGCAGCTTAGCCCAGCCCTCGGGTCCCAGCACAGATACGCAGTATTTT.

The J gene is TRBJ2-3, the V gene TRBV7-8; 8 bases line up with TRBD1. This CDR3 comprises 17 residues. Germline V gene sequence: CDR1 SGHVS, CDR2 FQNEAQ. The trim removed 2 bases at V and 1 base at J, leaving 8 bases unmatched. CDR3 loop: CASSLPQGARGTDTQYF. As DNA, the CDR3 is TGTGCCAGCAGCTTACCGCAGGGGGCGCGGGGCACAGATACGCAGTATTTT.

CDR3 loop: CATSRDPSGTGRSQPQHF. The CDR3 nucleotides are TGTGCCACCAGCAGAGATCCTTCCGGGACAGGGAGATCTCAGCCCCAGCATTTT. The chain is built from TRBV15 and TRBJ1-5; 9 nucleotides line up with TRBD1. J gave up 6 bases and V 0 bases, and 12 bases lay outside the gene matches. Germline V lookup: CDR1 LNHNV, CDR2 YYDKDF (reference sequence). CDR3 length: 18 residues.

The rearrangement uses TRBV29-1 and TRBJ2-6, with a weak D call TRBD2 (5 bases). Germline V gene sequence: CDR1 SQVTM, CDR2 ANQGSEA. CDR3 length equals 13 residues. V dropped 6 bases and J dropped 4 bases, with 10 bases sitting between them. The CDR3 reads CSVALDGANVLTF. The DNA of the CDR3 is TGCAGCGTGGCACTAGACGGGGCCAACGTCCTGACTTTC.

The V and J genes are TRBV27 and TRBJ2-3, with 9 bases lining up with TRBD2. CDR3 size: 13 residues. Trimming removed 11 bases from V and 6 bases from J; junction bases left unmatched: 9. The germline V gene encodes CDR1 MNHEY and CDR2 SMNVEV (reference sequence). This chain's CDR3 is CAVGREGRDTQYF. CDR3 nucleotides: TGTGCCGTGGGGCGGGAGGGCCGCGATACGCAGTATTTT.

This chain connects TRBV5-4 to TRBJ2-1; D gene uncertain. The V gene lost 0 bases and the J gene lost 10 bases, with 11 bases spanning the gap. The CDR3 is 13 amino acids. The germline gives CDR1 SGHNT, CDR2 YYREEE (reference sequence). The CDR3, as DNA: TGTGCCAGCAGCTTGGAGCTAGTCGGGGAGCAGTTCTTC. It translates to CASSLELVGEQFF.

This clone appeared once. The V and J genes are TRBV14 and TRBJ1-3; 7 bases match TRBD1. CDR1 is SGHDN and CDR2 is FVKESK in the germline V gene. With 5 bases clipped from V and 0 bases from J, the junction kept 10 bases outside the gene matches. There are 17 residues in the CDR3. The CDR3 sequence: CASSARGGRLSGNTIYF. The CDR3 nucleotides read TGTGCCAGCAGCGCGCGAGGGGGCCGCCTCTCTGGAAACACCATATATTTT. Together with reference TRBV14 and TRBJ1-3, the CDR3 gives the full variable domain: EAGVTQFPSHSVIEKGQTVTLRCDPISGHDNLYWYRRVMGKEIKFLLHFVKESKQDESGMPNNRFLAERTGGTYSTLKVQPAELEDSGVYFCASSARGGRLSGNTIYFGEGSWLTVV.

This clone showed up just a few times. The chain has TRBV7-9 and TRBJ1-2; weak D call: TRBD1 (6 bases). The CDR3 extends over 14 amino acids. Trimming took 0 bases from V and 2 from J, leaving 7 bases between them. Germline values: CDR1 SEHNR, CDR2 FQNEAQ (reference sequence). Here the CDR3 reads CASSLATGNYGYTF. The CDR3 DNA follows: TGTGCCAGCAGCTTAGCTACAGGGAACTATGGCTACACCTTC.

The J gene is TRBJ2-7, the V gene TRBV28, with unresolved D. In germline, CDR1 is MDHEN, CDR2 SYDVKM. There are 12 residues in the CDR3. V lost 5 bases to trimming and J lost 6 bases, with 11 bases between them. This chain's CDR3 is CASSILRFEQYF. CDR3 in DNA: TGTGCCAGCAGTATCCTCAGGTTCGAGCAGTACTTC. Full variable domain (remainder filled in from reference TRBV28 and TRBJ2-7): DVKVTQSSRYLVKRTGEKVFLECVQDMDHENMFWYRQDPGLGLRLIYFSYDVKMKEKGDIPEGYSVSREKKERFSLILESASTNQTSMYLCASSILRFEQYFGPGTRLTVT.

The chain employs TRBV30 and TRBJ2-6, with D possibly matching TRBD1 (6 bases). Deletions cut 5 bases from V and 0 bases from J, with 11 bases between. Per germline, CDR1 GTSNPN and CDR2 SVGIG (reference sequence). The CDR3 has 15 amino acids. This CDR3 is CAWGTGSSGANVLTF. The CDR3 nucleotides are TGTGCCTGGGGTACAGGGAGCTCTGGGGCCAACGTCCTGACTTTC.

This chain uses TRBV30 with TRBJ1-1, with TRBD1 matching over 7 bases. The germline V gene has CDR1 GTSNPN and CDR2 SVGIG (reference sequence). Losses at the gene ends were 5 bases for V and 2 bases for J; bases not matched to a gene: 2. The CDR3 is made up of 12 amino acids. CDR3 DNA: TGTGCCTGGGACAGGGCCAACACTGAAGCTTTCTTT. This sequence encodes CAWDRANTEAFF.

V usage is TRBV11-2 and J usage is TRBJ1-4; TRBD1 aligns across 10 bases. V was clipped by 5 bases and J by 6 bases; unmatched bases: 3. CDR3 length equals 14 residues. The germline V gene has CDR1 SGHAT and CDR2 FQNNGV. The CDR3 region is CASSQTGGYEKLFF. CDR3 bases: TGTGCCAGCAGCCAGACAGGGGGCTATGAAAAACTGTTTTTT.

This clone showed up just once. V and J are TRBV5-1 and TRBJ2-1; TRBD2 matches 7 bases. The CDR3 is made up of 15 amino acids. In germline, CDR1 is SGHRS, CDR2 YFSETQ. V was pared by 0 bases and J by 5 bases, with 5 bases of the junction left unmatched. CDR3 sequence (DNA): TGCGCCAGCAGCTTGGCAGGGAGGGAGAACAATGAGCAGTTCTTC. Translating gives CASSLAGRENNEQFF.

The V gene is TRBV9, the J gene TRBJ2-2; TRBD2 matches 11 bases. The ends lost 4 bases at V and 4 bases at J; junction bases unmatched: 6. The CDR3 is made up of 16 amino acids. Germline CDR1 is SGDLS and CDR2 is YYNGEE. The CDR3 protein is CASSSPLAGGTGELFF. The DNA for the CDR3 is TGTGCCAGCAGCTCCCCTCTAGCGGGAGGCACCGGGGAGCTGTTTTTT.

The chain carries TRBV9 and TRBJ2-1, with 7 bases that match TRBD2. Trimming at V came to 2 bases and at J to 1 base, leaving 9 bases not matched to a gene. CDR1 is SGDLS, CDR2 YYNGEE, per germline. CDR3 length equals 17 residues. CDR3 coding DNA: TGTGCCAGCAGCGTGGGGGGAAGCGGGAAATCCTACAATGAGCAGTTCTTC. Protein product: CASSVGGSGKSYNEQFF.

The rearrangement links TRBV7-2 to TRBJ1-5; D is undetermined. The CDR3 runs 16 residues. The germline V gene has CDR1 SGHTA and CDR2 FQGNSA. The germline V and J ends were trimmed by 1 base and 0 bases, with 10 bases remaining between them. CDR3 protein: CASSLVAGTSNQPQHF. CDR3 DNA sequence: TGTGCCAGCAGCTTAGTGGCAGGAACTAGCAATCAGCCCCAGCATTTT.

Worth noting for this clone: At one end, the junction sequence differs from germline, possibly due to a read error. The chain uses TRBV5-1 and TRBJ2-2, with D possibly TRBD1 on 7 matching bases. Germline V gene data show CDR1 as SGHRS and CDR2 as YFSETQ. The CDR3 is 15 residues long. The CDR3 sequence is CASGLPGQRAGELFF. CDR3 nucleotide sequence: TGCGCCAGCGGCTTACCGGGACAGCGGGCCGGGGAGCTGTTTTTT.

The V call is TRBV19, the J call TRBJ1-4; 11 positions agree with TRBD1. Germline V gene data show CDR1 as LNHDA and CDR2 as SQIVND (reference sequence). CDR3 length: 16 residues. V dropped 7 bases and J dropped 7; count of bases not matched to a gene: 11. The CDR3 DNA reads TGTGCCAGTATGGGATCACGGACAGGGGGCTCTGAAAAACTGTTTTTT. It codes for CASMGSRTGGSEKLFF.

This clone appeared a single time. This rearrangement joins TRBV29-1 to TRBJ2-5; D ambiguous. The CDR3 is 10 residues long. Germline V gives CDR1 SQVTM, CDR2 ANQGSEA. Trimming pared 4 bases from V and 5 bases from J, leaving 5 bases between. As DNA, the CDR3 is TGCAGCGTTGGGCAGGAGACCCAGTACTTC. Protein product: CSVGQETQYF.

This clone turned up a few times. The chain carries TRBV4-2 and TRBJ2-1; possibly TRBD2 for D (5 bases). This CDR3 has 12 amino acids. The germline V and J ends were trimmed by 7 bases and 10 bases, with 14 bases remaining between them. Germline assignment: CDR1 LGHNA and CDR2 YNFKEQ. The chain's CDR3 is CASNSPPGEQFF. The CDR3 bases are TGTGCCAGCAACTCACCCCCGGGGGAGCAGTTCTTC.

This chain uses TRBV9 with TRBJ2-2, with D tentatively TRBD2 (5 bases). The CDR3 has 17 residues. CDR1 SGDLS and CDR2 YYNGEE come from the germline V gene. Deletions cut 4 bases from V and 0 bases from J, with 16 bases between. CDR3 region: CASSPRRGGPNTGELFF. The CDR3 coding sequence is TGTGCCAGCAGCCCAAGAAGAGGCGGGCCGAACACCGGGGAGCTGTTTTTT.

This clone was recorded a few times. The chain links TRBV12-5 to TRBJ1-4, with TRBD1 identical over 8 bases. V lost 4 bases, J lost 4 bases, and 2 bases stayed unmatched. Per germline, CDR1 LGHNT and CDR2 FRNRAP. The CDR3 is 14 residues long. The CDR3 loop is CASGSGQDNEKLFF. DNA of the CDR3: TGTGCTAGTGGTTCGGGACAGGATAATGAAAAACTGTTTTTT. The variable domain in full, completed from reference TRBV12-5 and TRBJ1-4, reads DARVTQTPRHKVTEMGQEVTMRCQPILGHNTVFWYRQTMMQGLELLAYFRNRAPLDDSGMPKDRFSAEMPDATLATLKIQPSEPRDSAVYFCASGSGQDNEKLFFGSGTQLSVL.

Only one count was recorded for this clone. The genes are TRBV15 and TRBJ1-1; TRBD1 agrees at 8 bases. With 0 bases clipped from V and 1 base from J, the junction kept 4 bases outside the gene matches. The CDR3 is made up of 16 amino acids. CDR1 is LNHNV, CDR2 YYDKDF, per germline (reference sequence). Written as DNA, the CDR3 is TGTGCCACCAGCAGAGACCCCGGGACAGGGAACACTGAAGCTTTCTTT. Residues: CATSRDPGTGNTEAFF.

The V and J genes are TRBV5-5 and TRBJ2-7; a possible D gene is TRBD1 (6 bases). The CDR3 is 13 residues long. Germline V lookup: CDR1 SGHKS, CDR2 YYEKEE (reference sequence). The V end lost 4 bases, the J end lost 12 bases, and 20 bases lay between the germline ends. Here the CDR3 DNA reads TGTGCCAGCAGCCTACAACGGGACACATCTCCGTACTTC. Translated: CASSLQRDTSPYF.